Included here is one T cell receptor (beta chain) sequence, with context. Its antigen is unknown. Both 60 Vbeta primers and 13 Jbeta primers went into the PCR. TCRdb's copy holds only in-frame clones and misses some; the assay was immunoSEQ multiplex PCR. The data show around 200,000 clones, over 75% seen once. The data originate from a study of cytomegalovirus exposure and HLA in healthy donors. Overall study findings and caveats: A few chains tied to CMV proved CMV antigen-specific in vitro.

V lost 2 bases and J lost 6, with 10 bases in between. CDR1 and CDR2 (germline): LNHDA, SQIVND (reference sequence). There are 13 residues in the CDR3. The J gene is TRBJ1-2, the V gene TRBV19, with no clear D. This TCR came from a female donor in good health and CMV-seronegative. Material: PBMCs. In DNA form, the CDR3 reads TGTGCCAGTAGTATATGGCGCGGTGATGGCTACACCTTC. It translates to CASSIWRGDGYTF. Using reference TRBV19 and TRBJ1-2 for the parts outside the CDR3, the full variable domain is DGGITQSPKYLFRKEGQNVTLSCEQNLNHDAMYWYRQDPGQGLRLIYYSQIVNDFQKGDIAEGYSVSREKKESFPLTVTSAQKNPTAFYLCASSIWRGDGYTFGSGTRLTVV.